This T cell receptor beta chain was identified during a study of T cells in Graves' hyperthyroidism and ophthalmopathy. RNA transcripts served as the template for amplifying TCR beta CDR3 regions. HTBI primers drove first-round RT-PCR of the TCR CDR3. TCRdb analysed the multiplex PCR reads with MiXCR anew, one entry per CDR3 protein. Of over 300,000 distinct CDR3 sequences listed, approximately 15% were seen once; the top ten hold approximately 35%. Individuals with ophthalmopathy presented a Clinical Activity Score of at least 3, a NOSPECS grade of at least 4 and a duration under 3 months. Exclusion of a patient resulted from uncontrolled infection, other autoimmune disease, pregnancy or lactation. Diagnostic assessment was based on clinical symptoms, serum thyroxine and TRAb, thyroid ultrasound and orbital computed tomography. Comment on this clonotype: Its antigen is as yet unknown. The junction shows a germline mismatch at one end, possibly a read error.

The study, taken as a whole, reports: Stable hyperthyroidism was separated from ophthalmopathy by a model based on 13 V-J features.

Germline CDR1 SNHLY, CDR2 FYNNEI. CDR3 length: 16 residues. The sequence was obtained from a woman aged 40 to 55 with Graves' ophthalmopathy. The chain recombines TRBV2 with TRBJ1-6; 7 nucleotides align to TRBD1. The specimen sequenced was blood. This chain's CDR3 is CASSRDSPNNNSSLHF. The CDR3 DNA follows: TGTGCCAGCAGCCGGGACAGTCCAAACAACAATTCATCCCTCCACTTT.